The T cell receptor (beta chain) described here comes from a study of tumor and adjacent non-tumor tissue in lung cancer. With 8 bases removed from V and 4 bases from J, the gap between germline ends came to 15 bases. The CDR3 sequence is 13 residues long. CDR1 DFQATT and CDR2 SNEGSKA come from the germline V gene (reference sequence). The table lists this clonotype with many counts. No cell sorting was done before RNA was extracted from the tissue. A modified ARM-PCR protocol with three rounds of nested PCR amplified TCRbeta. TCRdb used MiXCR to reprocess the multiplex PCR reads, holding one entry per CDR3 protein. Of 76,000 or so distinct CDR3 sequences listed, roughly 75% were seen once; the top ten hold around 13%.

This chain uses TRBV20-1 with TRBJ2-1; D possibly corresponds to TRBD2 (5 bases). The sample was lung tumor tissue. This clonotype was obtained from a woman aged 70 to 79 with non-small cell lung cancer. The CDR3 spells CSLRSGLYNEQFF. The CDR3 DNA reads TGCAGTTTAAGGAGCGGTTTATACAATGAGCAGTTCTTC.